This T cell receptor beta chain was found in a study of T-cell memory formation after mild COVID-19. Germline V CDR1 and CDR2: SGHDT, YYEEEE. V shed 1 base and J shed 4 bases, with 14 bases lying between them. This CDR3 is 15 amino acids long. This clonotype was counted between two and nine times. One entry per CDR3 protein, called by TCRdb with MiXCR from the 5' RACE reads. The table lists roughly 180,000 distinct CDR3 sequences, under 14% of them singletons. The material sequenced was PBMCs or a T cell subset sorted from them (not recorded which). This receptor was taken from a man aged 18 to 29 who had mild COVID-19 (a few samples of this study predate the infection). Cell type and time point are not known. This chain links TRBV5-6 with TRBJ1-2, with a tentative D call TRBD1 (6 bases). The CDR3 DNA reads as TGTGCCAGCAGCTTGAGGGACAACCTTGGCTATGGCTACACCTTC. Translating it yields CASSLRDNLGYGYTF.